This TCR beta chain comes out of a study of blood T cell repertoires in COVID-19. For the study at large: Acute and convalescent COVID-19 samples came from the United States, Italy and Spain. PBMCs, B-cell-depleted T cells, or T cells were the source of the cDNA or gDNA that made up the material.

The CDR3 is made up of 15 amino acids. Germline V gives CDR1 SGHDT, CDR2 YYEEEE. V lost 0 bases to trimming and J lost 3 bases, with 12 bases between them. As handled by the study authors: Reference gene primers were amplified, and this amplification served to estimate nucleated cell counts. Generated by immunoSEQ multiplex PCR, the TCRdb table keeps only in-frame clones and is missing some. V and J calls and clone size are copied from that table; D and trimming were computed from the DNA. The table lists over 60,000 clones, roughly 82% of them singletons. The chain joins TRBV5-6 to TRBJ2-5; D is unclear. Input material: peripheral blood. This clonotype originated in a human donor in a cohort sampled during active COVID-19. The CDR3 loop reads CASSLARQAKETQYF. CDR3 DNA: TGTGCCAGCAGCTTGGCTCGGCAGGCGAAAGAGACCCAGTACTTC.